These T cell receptor beta chains were read from a single sample in a study of Graves' ophthalmopathy and Graves' hyperthyroidism. TCRdb analysed the multiplex PCR reads with MiXCR anew, one entry per CDR3 protein. The table lists some 350,000 distinct CDR3 sequences, roughly 15% of them singletons. Material for sequencing was peripheral blood. Receptors were obtained from an adult woman with stable Graves' hyperthyroidism. Both conserved end residues are part of each CDR3. Fields, in order: D gene, clone size, V gene, J gene, CDR3 protein, CDR3 DNA. D genes are given only for firm matches. Size is stated for part of the rows, as once, few or many counts, or as a class when the clone is expanded.

>.|once|TRBV12-3/TRBV12-4|TRBJ1-5
CASSPDGGVDQPQHF
TGTGCCAGCAGTCCGGATGGGGGTGTAGATCAGCCCCAGCATTTT
>TRBD1|.|TRBV6-1|TRBJ1-1
CASTDPGQVEAFF
TGTGCCAGCACCGACCCGGGACAGGTTGAAGCTTTCTTT
>TRBD1|few|TRBV10-3|TRBJ1-2
CAISDRTGADYGYTF
TGTGCCATCAGTGACAGGACAGGGGCGGACTATGGCTACACCTTC
>.|many|TRBV7-9|TRBJ2-7
CASSPPNSYEQYF
TGTGCCAGCAGCCCTCCCAACAGCTACGAGCAGTACTTC
>.|.|TRBV27|TRBJ2-3
CASSPSGDTQYF
TGTGCCAGCAGCCCCTCAGGGGATACGCAGTATTTT
>.|few|TRBV19|TRBJ1-5
CASSTVHSNQPQHF
TGTGCCAGTAGCACAGTCCATAGCAATCAGCCCCAGCATTTT
>.|.|TRBV5-1|TRBJ2-5
CASSRRKTQYF
TGCGCCAGCAGTAGGAGAAAGACCCAGTACTTC
>TRBD1|.|TRBV5-5|TRBJ2-7
CASSWTGGIYEQYF
TGTGCCAGCAGCTGGACAGGGGGCATCTACGAGCAGTACTTC
>TRBD1|many|TRBV2|TRBJ2-7
CASSDRGSIEQYF
TGTGCCAGCAGTGACAGGGGGTCGATCGAGCAGTACTTC
>.|.|TRBV10-3|TRBJ1-1
CAISESGAGIRNTEAFF
TGTGCCATCAGTGAAAGTGGGGCAGGTATTAGGAACACTGAAGCTTTCTTT
>TRBD1|many|TRBV28|TRBJ1-1
CASSLFTGEGTEAFF
TGTGCCAGCAGTTTATTTACAGGGGAGGGCACTGAAGCTTTCTTT
>TRBD1|many|TRBV12-5|TRBJ1-5
CASGFGTGPRSNQPQHF
TGTGCTAGTGGTTTCGGGACAGGGCCCCGAAGCAATCAGCCCCAGCATTTT
>TRBD2|many|TRBV12-3/TRBV12-4|TRBJ2-5
CASSLETSGRETQYF
TGTGCCAGCAGTTTAGAGACTAGCGGGAGGGAGACCCAGTACTTC
>.|.|TRBV6-5|TRBJ1-2
CASSLQDYGYTF
TGTGCCAGCAGTCTACAGGACTATGGCTACACCTTC
>.|many|TRBV20-1|TRBJ1-2
CSARETGGYTF
TGCAGTGCTAGAGAAACGGGCGGCTACACCTTC
>.|.|TRBV6-2/TRBV6-3|TRBJ1-5
CASRLSRTELNQPQNF
TGTGCCAGCAGGCTCTCCCGGACAGAACTAAATCAGCCCCAGAATTTT
>TRBD1|many|TRBV25-1|TRBJ1-6
CASSRDSNSPLHF
TGTGCCAGCAGTAGGGACAGTAATTCACCCCTCCACTTT
>TRBD1|many|TRBV7-2|TRBJ1-2
CASSLGDRVNYGYTF
TGTGCCAGCAGCTTGGGGGACAGGGTAAACTATGGCTACACCTTC
>TRBD1|many|TRBV7-8|TRBJ1-1
CASSLRARPGTGDTEAFF
TGTGCCAGCAGCTTAAGGGCCCGGCCGGGGACAGGGGACACTGAAGCTTTCTTT
>TRBD1|many|TRBV20-1|TRBJ2-7
CSASLQGYEQYF
TGCAGTGCCTCCCTACAGGGGTACGAGCAGTACTTC
>.|.|TRBV11-1|TRBJ2-2
CASSSFSGVNTGELFF
TGTGCCAGCAGCTCCTTTAGCGGAGTGAACACCGGGGAGCTGTTTTTT
>TRBD1|many|TRBV7-2|TRBJ1-1
CASTFLGTVENTEAFF
TGTGCCAGCACCTTCCTCGGGACAGTAGAGAACACTGAAGCTTTCTTT
>TRBD1|many|TRBV25-1|TRBJ1-1
CASGRWDSAFF
TGTGCCAGTGGGCGATGGGACAGCGCTTTCTTT
>TRBD1|many|TRBV5-4|TRBJ2-2
CASSLGLGQGWTGELFF
TGTGCCAGCAGCTTGGGGCTGGGACAGGGGTGGACCGGGGAGCTGTTTTTT
>.|many|TRBV5-1|TRBJ2-7
CASSSGYEQYF
TGTGCCAGCAGTTCAGGGTACGAGCAGTACTTC
>.|.|TRBV11-1|TRBJ1-2
CASSLPASGGAKGYTF
TGTGCCAGCAGCTTACCCGCGTCGGGGGGCGCGAAGGGCTACACCTTC
>TRBD1|few|TRBV6-5|TRBJ2-2
CASSSNKFWGQPITNTGELVF
TGTGCCAGCAGTTCCAACAAATTTTGGGGACAGCCCATTACGAACACCGGGGAGCTGGTTTTT
>.|.|TRBV28|TRBJ1-5
CASSLSRPGNQPQHF
TGTGCCAGCAGTTTATCCCGACCCGGTAATCAGCCCCAGCATTTT
>.|few|TRBV4-2|TRBJ2-7
CASSQTASYEQYF
TGTGCCAGCAGCCAAACAGCTTCATACGAGCAGTACTTC
>.|many|TRBV29-1|TRBJ1-5
CSVLTDTQAQHF
TGCAGCGTTCTTACGGACACGCAGGCCCAGCATTTT
>.|many|TRBV12-3/TRBV12-4|TRBJ1-1
CASSPGSENTEAFF
TGTGCCAGCAGCCCCGGGAGCGAGAACACTGAAGCTTTCTTT
>.|many|TRBV28|TRBJ2-2
CASSLYRANTGELFF
TGTGCCAGCAGTTTGTACAGGGCGAACACCGGGGAGCTGTTTTTT
>.|many|TRBV11-2|TRBJ2-7
CASSQTKTRAYEQYF
TGTGCCAGCAGCCAGACGAAGACGAGAGCCTACGAGCAGTACTTC
>.|many|TRBV27|TRBJ2-7
CASSLSRSRLAYEQYF
TGTGCCAGCAGTTTATCGAGGTCACGGCTAGCCTACGAGCAGTACTTC
>TRBD1|many|TRBV6-5|TRBJ2-5
CASSYFQGAFAQETQYF
TGTGCCAGCAGTTACTTCCAGGGGGCGTTCGCCCAAGAGACCCAGTACTTC
>.|few|TRBV20-1|TRBJ2-7
CSASIPPLYEQYF
TGCAGTGCTAGTATCCCCCCCCTCTACGAGCAGTACTTC
>.|many|TRBV27|TRBJ2-1
CASSGSGEQFF
TGTGCCAGCAGTGGGTCGGGTGAGCAGTTCTTC
>.|many|TRBV12-3/TRBV12-4|TRBJ2-7
CASSFRNFLEQYF
TGTGCCAGCAGTTTCCGTAACTTCCTCGAGCAGTACTTC
>.|once|TRBV12-3/TRBV12-4|TRBJ1-1
CASSRKREAFF
TGTGCCAGCAGTAGGAAGCGTGAAGCTTTCTTT
>TRBD1|many|TRBV24-1|TRBJ1-2
CATKGQLVGYTF
TGTGCCACCAAGGGACAGCTCGTCGGCTACACCTTC
>.|many|TRBV5-1|TRBJ2-2
CASSLEGGRAGELFF
TGCGCCAGCAGCTTGGAAGGGGGAAGAGCCGGGGAGCTGTTTTTT
>.|many|TRBV4-1|TRBJ2-7
CASSPQPSYEQYF
TGCGCCAGCAGCCCCCAGCCCTCCTACGAGCAGTACTTC
>TRBD2|many|TRBV20-1|TRBJ2-7
CSARGLAGGTVAHEQYF
TGCAGTGCTAGGGGACTAGCGGGAGGGACGGTCGCCCACGAGCAGTACTTC
>TRBD1|few|TRBV19|TRBJ2-7
CASSPWTGRNEQYF
TGTGCCAGTAGTCCATGGACAGGGCGGAACGAGCAGTACTTC
>.|many|TRBV27|TRBJ2-7
CASSPPGLEQYF
TGTGCCAGCAGTCCGCCGGGGCTCGAGCAGTACTTC
>.|many|TRBV29-1|TRBJ2-2
CSVEGQHTGELFF
TGCAGCGTTGAAGGACAGCACACCGGGGAGCTGTTTTTT
>TRBD1|many|TRBV11-2|TRBJ1-2
CASSFSGTGYGYTF
TGTGCCAGCAGCTTCTCCGGGACAGGGTATGGCTACACCTTC
>TRBD2|many|TRBV28|TRBJ2-5
CASSPLAGEARETQYF
TGTGCCAGCAGCCCTCTAGCGGGAGAGGCTAGGGAGACCCAGTACTTC
>.|few|TRBV14|TRBJ2-7
CASSRHLYEQYF
TGTGCCAGCAGCCGACACCTCTACGAGCAGTACTTC
>TRBD1|.|TRBV6-2/TRBV6-3|TRBJ1-6
CASSYLRTGIDYNSPLHF
TGTGCCAGCAGTTACCTCCGGACAGGGATCGATTATAATTCACCCCTCCACTTT
>.|.|TRBV6-2/TRBV6-3|TRBJ1-2
CASSLSGFYGYTF
TGTGCCAGCAGCCTATCAGGGTTCTATGGCTACACCTTC
>.|many|TRBV7-9|TRBJ2-7
CASSSGLFWDEQYF
TGTGCCAGCAGCTCGGGACTTTTCTGGGACGAGCAGTACTTC
>.|many|TRBV28|TRBJ2-7
CASSPSKGSSEQYF
TGTGCCAGCAGCCCATCCAAAGGGTCCTCCGAGCAGTACTTC
>.|many|TRBV12-3/TRBV12-4|TRBJ1-1
CASRRQGLEAFF
TGTGCCAGCAGAAGGCAGGGTCTTGAAGCTTTCTTT
>TRBD2|many|TRBV6-2/TRBV6-3|TRBJ2-7
CASSYSTSGSTQSPYEQYF
TGTGCCAGCAGTTACTCGACTAGCGGGAGTACCCAGTCCCCCTACGAGCAGTACTTC
>.|.|TRBV29-1|TRBJ1-1
CSVAWGLDTEAFF
TGCAGCGTTGCGTGGGGGTTGGATACTGAAGCTTTCTTT
>.|many|TRBV5-1|TRBJ2-7
CASSLNPAEGETYEQYF
TGCGCCAGCAGCTTGAACCCCGCCGAGGGTGAGACGTACGAGCAGTACTTC
>.|once|TRBV28|TRBJ2-7
CASTVGGTYEQYF
TGTGCCAGCACCGTGGGGGGAACCTACGAGCAGTACTTC